This TCR beta chain was retrieved from a study of cytomegalovirus exposure and HLA in healthy donors. Study results and limitations: Altogether, more than 150 TCR beta chains were recorded as cytomegalovirus-associated.

Researchers ran the PCR with 60 Vbeta and 13 Jbeta primers. Clones were sequenced by immunoSEQ multiplex PCR, and TCRdb holds only the in-frame ones, with some missing. This specimen shows more than 200,000 clones; the ten leading clones hold about 0.9%. Trimming cost V 0 bases and J 3 bases; bases outside gene matches: 3. The CDR3 sequence is 16 residues long. Per germline, CDR1 SGHRS and CDR2 YFSETQ. Regarding this clone: Antigen unknown.

At the time of sampling, donors were nominally healthy, though unrecorded immune exposures were likely. The chain is built from TRBV5-1 and TRBJ1-6; 7 nucleotides align to TRBD1. Sequenced: PBMCs. The source of this sequence is a woman aged 30 to 39 in good health and CMV-seropositive. CDR3: CASSLDGDSYNSPLHF. The CDR3 nucleotides are TGCGCCAGCAGCTTGGATGGGGACAGCTATAATTCACCCCTCCACTTT.